The clone carrying this T cell receptor (beta chain) was detected only a few times. Its antigen is as yet unknown. This specimen comes from a study of cytotoxic CD8 clonotypes in ibrutinib-treated CLL. Study-wide results and caveats: Patients showed higher baseline clonality than age-matched healthy donors, and it tracked circulating CD8+ T-cell counts.

The length of the CDR3 is 14 residues. V lost 6 bases and J 7 bases, leaving 13 bases between the germline ends. Germline V gene sequence: CDR1 MNHNS, CDR2 SASEGT. The table came from immunoSEQ multiplex PCR; TCRdb's copy has only in-frame clones and leaves some out. The sample contains roughly 63,000 clones, roughly 57% of which appear only once. Sequenced material: PBMCs, taken after 12 months of ibrutinib treatment. The receptor was derived from a human donor with chronic lymphocytic leukemia. This chain connects TRBV6-1 to TRBJ1-6; D is perhaps TRBD1 (5 bases). The CDR3 protein is CASRPRGSNSPLHF. DNA for the CDR3: TGTGCCAGCAGGCCGAGGGGATCCAATTCACCCCTCCACTTT.